This T cell receptor (beta chain) was identified in a study of cytomegalovirus exposure and HLA in healthy donors (dated by TCRdb to 2015 to 2018). In the study overall: An earlier analysis of some 600 of the donors reported approximately 300 Gb of sequence data and 95 million to 140 million unique TCR beta sequences obtained from around 190 million T cells. About five DR-DQ haplotypes were treated as single units for association and clustering because of strong linkage in the cohort. A later genetic analysis took genome-wide SNP genotypes for about 55% of the roughly 670 donors and used that subset as a discovery cohort. In addition to the first cohort of approximately 670 subjects, a separate validation cohort of 120 different subjects was used. Donor age, sex, ethnicity and CMV serostatus were compiled together with the repertoire data. Roughly 300 gigabases of sequencing data and approximately 93 million unique TCR sequences were included in an early release covering several hundred HLA-typed donors. HLA typing included class I and class II loci at four-digit resolution. Across about 370 genotyped donors of the cohort, an average of roughly 250,000 unique TCR beta nucleotide sequences per donor were sequenced, and approximately 19% of those sequences were non-productive. The study profiled the T cell repertoires of about 640 subjects by immunosequencing and related them to cytomegalovirus serostatus. Typing coverage varied by locus: roughly 629-640 donors for A, B, C, DRB1 and DQB1; 522 for DQA1; about 600 for DPA1; approximately 470 for DPB1. The aim of the study was to test whether cataloging public T cell receptors could identify signatures of past pathogen exposure. All discovery cohort repertoires had been generated using a single sequencing platform. High-throughput TCR immunosequencing, statistical association of individual TCRs with disease status, and machine learning were combined to predict cytomegalovirus infection status. In the later analysis, no new phenotypic data were used to find candidate immune exposures; instead, reliance was placed on TCR beta sequences and their occurrence across donors. In a later analysis, previously published TCR beta repertoires from 670 or so donors were re-analyzed and high-resolution HLA genotyping was added so that TCR occurrence patterns could be studied. An earlier analysis of some 500 of the donors used high-throughput TCR beta sequencing to judge whether each TCR beta V gene segment behaved as functional or pseudogenic. Of the roughly 400 genotyped donors, over 70% fell in the genetic ancestry cluster associated with self-reported Caucasian donors.

From V the trimming removes 6 bases and from J it removes 2 bases, while the gene matches leave 8 bases of the junction unaccounted for. The germline V gene gives CDR1 as SGHTA and CDR2 as FQGNSA. The CDR3 covers 17 residues, taking in both the cysteine and the phenylalanine. Solely the CDR3 DNA is kept, with 51 bases framed from the first base. The cohort was made up of around 720 healthy bone marrow donors. At the time of sampling, all cohort members were nominally healthy, though unrecorded immune exposures were likely present. The donor was CMV seropositive and was included in the group of 250 to 300 seropositive cohort members. Every donor gave a peripheral blood sample, and the peripheral blood mononuclear cells from that sample were used for TCR beta sequencing. Genomic DNA extraction from the blood cell samples was performed with the Qiagen DNeasy Blood Extraction Kit. The library was made by the immunoSEQ multiplex PCR assay. For the multiplex PCR, a mixture combining 60 forward primers for TCR Vbeta segments and 13 reverse primers for TCR Jbeta segments was used. The CDR3 region of rearranged TCR beta genes was amplified from genomic DNA by a multiplex PCR assay. The Illumina HiSeq System was used to sequence the amplified TCR beta libraries as 87-base-pair reads. As for the authors' bioinformatics: In a later analysis, 77 million or so unique TCR beta chains were counted across the approximately 640 repertoires, and roughly 10 million of these chains were shared by at least two donors. To remove PCR and sequencing errors, raw reads were error-corrected and collapsed into unique sequences using a nearest-neighbor algorithm that merged closely related sequences. Alignment of CDR3 sequences to IMGT reference sequences was used to assign V, D and J gene segments. Each retained sequence needed at least a six-nucleotide match to both a V gene segment and a J gene segment. A rearrangement counted as productive if the CDR3 had no stop codons and remained in frame with V and J, and every other rearrangement counted as non-productive. CDR3 was defined according to IMGT convention as the region running from the second conserved V-encoded cysteine to the conserved J-encoded phenylalanine. The earlier analysis of around 640 of the donors excluded sequences that lacked an unambiguous match to a single V gene segment. An earlier analysis of fewer than 750 of the donors called V segments functional above 56.7% productive rearrangements and segregating when the between-donor standard deviation exceeded 5%. A statistical classification framework was developed to diagnose cytomegalovirus status using the catalog of TCR beta chain sequences. V and J gene assignment, in a later analysis, came from comparing TCR nucleotide sequences with IMGT/GENE-DB human TR gene sequences. In a later analysis, CDR3 sequences and most-parsimonious VDJ recombination scenarios were assigned using the TCRdist pipeline. In a later analysis, each TCR beta chain was defined by its CDR3 amino acid sequence together with its V-gene family, and reads lacking a unique V-gene family were excluded. A later analysis removed 592 highly shared, low-generation-probability nucleotide sequences to deal with suspected cross-contamination and a sequencing artifact. In a later analysis, a clonal expansion index was calculated for each public chain from normalized within-repertoire ranks of inferred template counts. In a later analysis, generation probabilities were computed using a VDJ recombination model fitted to out-of-frame rearrangements, and the results were checked against IGoR. Hypergeometric tests were used in a later analysis to score TCR-TCR, TCR-HLA and TCR-CMV co-occurrence, with a repertoire-size bias correction applied to the TCR pairs. To estimate false discovery rates, a later analysis permuted the HLA or CMV assignments 20 times. In a later analysis, co-occurring TCRs were grouped using DBSCAN, with TCRdist sequence similarity added in when clustering inside HLA-allele-positive subsets. Co-occurrence clustering excluded repertoires with fewer than 30,000 or more than 120,000 public chains, plus five with anomalous nucleotide sharing. TCRdb took over this immuneACCESS table, retaining in-frame rearrangements with V and J assigned. Such tables are incomplete; in checked studies, under half of the missing clones stem from an unresolved V gene, and the remainder is unexplained. V and J calls and clone size are those listed in that table; D and trimming were worked out from the DNA. Within this sample are 90,000 to 110,000 clones, with more than 9.5% of them counted one time only. The top ten hold about 16% of the sample.

Overall results and qualifications from the work: A later genetic analysis reported fewer N-insertions in productive TCRs among donors in an Asian-associated ancestry cluster than the 666-donor mean. Linkage disequilibrium might explain the correlated functional status among segregating V segments, but an unknown experimental factor could not be ruled out. Broadly in line with IMGT annotations, most TCR beta V segments showed up in productive rearrangements about 90% or about 30% of the time in an earlier analysis of under 700 of the donors. A later analysis found that TCR association rates varied across HLA loci, with DRB1 alleles showing the most associated TCRs and HLA-C alleles the fewest. A later analysis reported that several top co-occurrence clusters appeared linked to parvovirus B19, influenza, CMV and Epstein-Barr virus. The cohort was sequenced for TCR beta chains only, and without alpha or paired-chain data the features that could be detected were limited. A later analysis associated about 17,000 TCR beta sequences with specific HLA alleles at a false discovery rate of 0.05. A further reported finding was that TCR beta sequences accurately predicted the HLA-A and HLA-B alleles for most subjects in the first cohort. Because HLA typing was missing for some donors at each locus, association tests included only the typed subset. In vitro tests confirmed that three of the cytomegalovirus-associated TCR beta chains recognize cytomegalovirus antigens. The presence/absence analyses assumed that sequencing depth was roughly uniform across donors, and that assumption may not be true. An association between a missense DCLRE1C variant and V-gene and J-gene trimming of TCR beta chains was found in a later genetic analysis and replicated in an independent cohort. Strong co-occurrence of HLA alleles, especially DR and DQ, made assigning TCR associations to individual alleles difficult. CMV serostatus was the only immune exposure information available for the cohort. The study gave a list of 150 to 200 TCR beta chains associated with cytomegalovirus. In a later analysis, HLA-associated TCR beta chains showed more clonal expansion and lower generation probabilities than non-associated chains that were equally common. Because the 87-base-pair reads could not distinguish some IMGT-functional V segments, including TRBV6-2 and TRBV6-3, those segments were excluded. It was suggested by the authors that the approach could potentially be generalized to other disease states and immunological phenotypes. Most CMV-associated TCR beta chains appeared to be HLA-restricted in a later analysis, and the HLA associations seemed to be driven largely by CMV exposure. Most TCR sequences were seen in very few donors, while some public TCRs were found in many individuals. A cluster of highly shared sequence variants was judged likely to be a technical artifact of the sequencing pipeline. In both the original and validation cohorts, the classifier was reported to diagnose cytomegalovirus status with high specificity and sensitivity. Because counts were too low, seventeen rarely observed V segments, including chromosome 9 orphons, were left out of the earlier analysis of 500 to 650 of the donors.

Turning to this clone: Its recognized antigen is unknown. No base quality values were provided; no much bigger clone lies one nucleotide off.

This chain joins TRBV7-2 to TRBJ2-7, with 15 middle bases fitting TRBD2. Sequencing was performed on PBMCs. The sequence was collected from a man aged 35 to 55 in good health and CMV-seropositive. CDR3 loop: CASSRGLAGGIPYEQYF. At the DNA level, the sequence is TGTGCCAGCAGTCGCGGACTAGCGGGAGGGATACCCTACGAGCAGTACTTC.